The 21 T cell receptor beta chains in this list originate from one sample, sequenced in a study of blood T cell repertoires in COVID-19. Method: immunoSEQ multiplex PCR; TCRdb's copy keeps in-frame clones and lacks some. In the table there are over 250,000 clones, 83% of which are singletons. The sequenced sample consisted of peripheral blood. Every receptor here comes from a woman aged 45-65 years who had recovered from COVID-19.

This clone was seen a handful of times. The V gene is TRBV4-1, the J gene TRBJ1-1; D might be TRBD1 (6 bases). The CDR3 runs 13 residues. The germline V and J ends were trimmed by 2 bases and 5 bases, with 9 bases remaining between them. In germline, CDR1 is MGHRA, CDR2 YSYEKL. CDR3 DNA: TGCGCCAGCAGCCAACCAGGGGTGACTGAAGCTTTCTTT. Its protein is CASSQPGVTEAFF.

This chain connects TRBV12-3 or TRBV12-4 to TRBJ1-2; no clear D. CDR3 length: 13 residues. Trimming took 1 base from V and 8 from J, leaving 11 bases between them. The CDR3 loop reads CASSLEGGRGYTF. In DNA, the CDR3 is TGTGCCAGCAGTTTAGAAGGAGGAAGGGGCTACACCTTC.

The rearrangement joins TRBV30 to TRBJ2-1, with a tentative D call TRBD2 (5 bases). V was trimmed by 0 bases and J by 0 bases, leaving 9 bases between them. The CDR3 covers 15 residues. The germline gives CDR1 GTSNPN, CDR2 SVGIG (reference sequence). CDR3 in amino acids: CAWSVKRNSYNEQFF. CDR3 DNA sequence: TGTGCCTGGAGTGTAAAGCGGAACTCCTACAATGAGCAGTTCTTC.

The chain carries TRBV6-5 and TRBJ1-5; D perhaps matches TRBD1 (6 bases). V lost 6 bases to trimming and J lost 11 bases, with 20 bases between them. This CDR3 region has 14 residues. Germline loops: CDR1 MNHEY, CDR2 SVGAGI. CDR3 bases: TGTGCCAGCAGGCCGACAGGCCGGCGGTCGGCCCAGCATTTT. Protein sequence: CASRPTGRRSAQHF.

This clone has only a few counts. The chain has TRBV27 and TRBJ2-5; 8 bases are a match to TRBD2. Per the germline V gene, CDR1 is MNHEY and CDR2 is SMNVEV (reference sequence). This CDR3 spans 15 amino acids. V dropped 6 bases and J dropped 2; count of bases not matched to a gene: 8. This CDR3 is CASRNSGAKQETQYF. For the CDR3, the DNA is TGTGCCAGCAGGAATAGCGGGGCTAAGCAAGAGACCCAGTACTTC.

V gene TRBV6-1 combines with J gene TRBJ1-4; the match to TRBD1 covers 7 bases. V was clipped by 2 bases and J by 8 bases; unmatched bases: 8. CDR3 size: 15 residues. In germline, CDR1 is MNHNS, CDR2 SASEGT. The CDR3 spells CASSEPGQVSEKLFF. The CDR3 DNA reads as TGTGCCAGCAGTGAACCCGGACAGGTTTCGGAAAAACTGTTTTTT.

This rearrangement joins TRBV7-8 to TRBJ2-1; 13 bases fit TRBD2. CDR1 SGHVS and CDR2 FQNEAQ come from the germline V gene. This CDR3 has 16 amino acids. Losses at the gene ends were 4 bases for V and 4 bases for J; bases not matched to a gene: 4. The CDR3 DNA is TGTGCCAGCAGCTCGTTGACTAGCGGGGGGTACAATGAGCAGTTCTTC. Translated: CASSSLTSGGYNEQFF.

The chain has TRBV15 and TRBJ1-2; D ambiguous. The CDR3 spans 13 residues. Trimming left V 5 bases short and J 8 bases short, with 15 bases between. Germline assignment: CDR1 LNHNV and CDR2 YYDKDF (reference sequence). CDR3 bases: TGTGCCACCAGCCCGCGACTCGAATGGGGCTACACCTTC. It specifies CATSPRLEWGYTF.

The chain combines TRBV29-1 with TRBJ1-2, with D tentatively TRBD1 (5 bases). In germline, CDR1 is SQVTM, CDR2 ANQGSEA. The CDR3 totals 13 residues. V was shortened by 7 bases and J by 5 bases, with 17 bases between the two germline ends. The CDR3 loop is CSAKHSGGYGYTF. The CDR3 DNA follows: TGCAGCGCCAAACACAGCGGGGGATATGGCTACACCTTC.

The rearrangement links TRBV6-5 to TRBJ2-7; 7 bases align to TRBD1. CDR1 and CDR2 (germline): MNHEY, SVGAGI. CDR3 length equals 15 residues. Trimming took 5 bases from V and 2 from J; bases not matched to a gene: 9. The CDR3 nucleotides read TGTGCCAGCAGTCCTTCAGGGGGAAGTGCCTACGAGCAGTACTTC. Its protein product is CASSPSGGSAYEQYF.

The rearrangement links TRBV4-3 to TRBJ2-1, with D perhaps TRBD1 (6 bases). This CDR3 spans 18 amino acids. The V gene's germline CDR1 is LGHNA and CDR2 YSLEER. Trimming cost V 0 bases and J 2 bases, with 17 bases left between them. CDR3 in DNA: TGCGCCAGCAGCCAAGATAACGTCGAGCAGGGGACCTACAATGAGCAGTTCTTC. Protein product: CASSQDNVEQGTYNEQFF.

As DNA, the CDR3 is TGTGCCAGCTCACCACCGGCAGGGAACACTGAAGCTTTCTTT. Translation: CASSPPAGNTEAFF. The chain couples TRBV18 to TRBJ1-1; D remains ambiguous. Germline V gene data show CDR1 as KGHSH and CDR2 as LQKENI. This CDR3 contains 14 residues. V was clipped by 0 bases and J by 1 base, with 6 bases between them.

The chain couples TRBV19 to TRBJ2-2; D might be TRBD1 (6 bases). Trimming pared 7 bases from V and 8 bases from J, leaving 17 bases between. The length of the CDR3 is 14 residues. Germline V gene sequence: CDR1 LNHDA, CDR2 SQIVND (reference sequence). CDR3: CASNRDRPGGELFF. The CDR3 nucleotides are TGTGCCAGTAATAGAGACAGGCCGGGAGGGGAGCTGTTTTTT.

The genes are TRBV9 and TRBJ1-5; D call uncertain. Trimming left V 0 bases short and J 5 bases short, with 3 bases between. The CDR3 runs 12 residues. Germline CDR1 is SGDLS and CDR2 is YYNGEE. CDR3 bases: TGTGCCAGCAGCGTAGGAGATCAGCCCCAGCATTTT. The encoded protein is CASSVGDQPQHF. Filled out from reference TRBV9 and TRBJ1-5, the complete variable domain reads DSGVTQTPKHLITATGQRVTLRCSPRSGDLSVYWYQQSLDQGLQFLIQYYNGEERAKGNILERFSAQQFPDLHSELNLSSLELGDSALYFCASSVGDQPQHFGDGTRLSIL.

The chain employs TRBV7-9 and TRBJ2-1, with 7 bases fitting TRBD2. Germline-derived CDR1 and CDR2 are SEHNR and FQNEAQ (reference sequence). The CDR3 consists of 15 residues. J was trimmed by 10 bases and V by 8 bases; bases with no gene match: 17. The CDR3 loop reads CASPGSLASNVEQFF. CDR3 DNA sequence: TGTGCCAGCCCGGGCTCACTAGCGAGTAATGTGGAGCAGTTCTTC.

CDR3 coding DNA: TGTGCCAGCAGCCCGGCCGAACGGGCTAATGAAAAACTGTTTTTT. It encodes CASSPAERANEKLFF. The V gene is TRBV11-1, the J gene TRBJ1-4; D unclear. V lost 5 bases and J lost 3, with 13 bases in between. The CDR3 sequence is 15 residues long. Germline assignment: CDR1 SGHAT and CDR2 FQDESV (reference sequence).

This clone has only a few counts. The chain links TRBV29-1 to TRBJ2-7, with TRBD1 identical over 7 bases. V shed 5 bases, J shed 3 bases, and the junction held 4 bases outside the gene matches. The CDR3 length is 12 residues. From germline, CDR1 is SQVTM and CDR2 ANQGSEA. The CDR3 DNA sequence: TGCAGCGTTCAGACAGGGAACTACGAGCAGTACTTC. Translated, it gives CSVQTGNYEQYF.

The sample holds one count of this clone. V is TRBV4-3 and J is TRBJ1-3, with 7 bases that match TRBD1. This CDR3 region has 15 residues. V lost 1 base and J lost 2; bases outside the gene matches: 2. Germline values: CDR1 LGHNA, CDR2 YSLEER. The CDR3 nucleotides read TGCGCCAGCAGCCAAGTAGACAGGGCTGGAAACACCATATATTTT. Amino acid sequence: CASSQVDRAGNTIYF.

This chain joins TRBV5-4 and TRBJ2-1; TRBD2 aligns across 12 bases. After removal of 4 bases from V and 9 bases from J, the junction contained 5 bases not matched to a gene. The CDR3 length is 14 residues. The germline V gene has CDR1 SGHNT and CDR2 YYREEE (reference sequence). In nucleotides, the CDR3 is TGTGCCAGCAGCCTAGCGGGAGGGCCAGTTGAGCAGTTCTTC. This translates into CASSLAGGPVEQFF. Full variable domain (remainder filled in from reference TRBV5-4 and TRBJ2-1): ETGVTQSPTHLIKTRGQQVTLRCSSQSGHNTVSWYQQALGQGPQFIFQYYREEENGRGNFPPRFSGLQFPNYSSELNVNALELDDSALYLCASSLAGGPVEQFFGPGTRLTVL.

The V call is TRBV5-1, the J call TRBJ1-1; D gene ambiguous. This CDR3 has 14 residues. Trimming took 1 base from V and 3 from J, leaving 10 bases between them. Germline V gene data show CDR1 as SGHRS and CDR2 as YFSETQ. The CDR3 bases are TGCGCCAGCAGCTTGTCTCGCAGGCACACTGAAGCTTTCTTT. It translates to CASSLSRRHTEAFF.

This clone has more than one count but fewer than ten. The V call is TRBV12-3 or TRBV12-4, the J call TRBJ1-2; 10 bases fit TRBD1. V was clipped by 5 bases and J by 7 bases; unmatched bases: 4. The CDR3 covers 13 residues. The CDR3 DNA reads TGTGCCAGCAGTCTGGGACAGGGGAGTGGCTACACCTTC. Translating gives CASSLGQGSGYTF.